What follows describes a single T cell receptor beta chain. Relative to the germline gene, one junction end is altered; a read error may explain this. The data originate from a study of cytomegalovirus exposure and HLA in healthy donors. PCR used 60 Vbeta primers and 13 Jbeta primers. This table comes from immunoSEQ multiplex PCR, and its TCRdb copy is limited to in-frame clones, with some not included. Altogether about 150,000 clones are present, 65% to 90% being singletons, with the ten largest covering around 6.6%. This CDR3 spans 13 amino acids. Per the germline V gene, CDR1 is GTSNPN and CDR2 is SVGIG (reference sequence).

The chain joins TRBV30 to TRBJ1-2, with 7 bases lining up with TRBD1. The sequenced sample was PBMCs. The origin of this receptor is a woman in her fifties or sixties in good health and CMV-seropositive. CDR3 nucleotides: TGTGCCTGGAGTAGGGGGCAGGGTCCCCCCAGCTTCTTC. Its translation: CAWSRGQGPPSFF. Filled out from reference TRBV30 and TRBJ1-2, the complete variable domain reads SQTIHQWPATLVQPVGSPLSLECTVEGTSNPNLYWYRQAAGRGLQLLFYSVGIGQISSEVPQNLSASRPQDRQFILSSKKLLLSDSGFYLCAWSRGQGPPSFFGSGTRLTVV.